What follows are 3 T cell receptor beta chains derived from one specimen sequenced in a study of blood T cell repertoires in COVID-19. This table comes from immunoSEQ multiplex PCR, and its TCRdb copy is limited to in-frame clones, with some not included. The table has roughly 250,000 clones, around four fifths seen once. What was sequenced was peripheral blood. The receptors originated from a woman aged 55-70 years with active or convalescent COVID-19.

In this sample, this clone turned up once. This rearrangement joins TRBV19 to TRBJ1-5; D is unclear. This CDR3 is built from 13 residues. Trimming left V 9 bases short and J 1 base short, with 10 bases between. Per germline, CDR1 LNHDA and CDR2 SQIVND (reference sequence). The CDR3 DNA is TGTGCCAGCGGCGGTCGGAGCAATCAGCCCCAGCATTTT. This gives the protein CASGGRSNQPQHF.

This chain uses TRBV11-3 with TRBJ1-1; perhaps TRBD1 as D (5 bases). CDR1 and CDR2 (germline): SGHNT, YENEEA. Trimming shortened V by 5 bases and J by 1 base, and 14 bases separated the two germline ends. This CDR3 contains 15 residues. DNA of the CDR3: TGTGCCAGCAGCCCTCCGGGCAGGGCGAACACTGAAGCTTTCTTT. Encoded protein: CASSPPGRANTEAFF.

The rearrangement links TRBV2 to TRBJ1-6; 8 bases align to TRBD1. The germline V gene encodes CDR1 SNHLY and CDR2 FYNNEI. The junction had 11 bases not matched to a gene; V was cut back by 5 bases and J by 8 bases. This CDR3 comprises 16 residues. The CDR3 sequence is CASSRPSGQDHSPLHF. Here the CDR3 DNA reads TGTGCCAGCAGTCGCCCCTCGGGACAGGATCATTCACCCCTCCACTTT.